The rows below give T cell receptor beta chains drawn from one sample of a study of blood T cell repertoires in COVID-19. Assay: immunoSEQ multiplex PCR; the TCRdb copy retains only in-frame clones and omits some. The sample has fewer than 200,000 clones, about 83% seen once. The sequenced material came from peripheral blood. The receptors originated from a man aged 40-49 years who had recovered from COVID-19. Each CDR3 is given with its conserved first and last residue. A D gene is named only where the DNA matches it firmly. The listing skips clone size in some rows; elsewhere it reads once, few, many or a size class.

d_call	clone_size	j_call	v_call	cdr3_aa	cdr3_nt
.	.	TRBJ1-6	TRBV11-2	CASREGRVDSPLHF	TGTGCCAGCAGGGAGGGAAGGGTGGATTCACCCCTCCACTTT
.	.	TRBJ1-2	TRBV7-8	CASSLPLGAGGYTF	TGTGCCAGCAGCTTGCCACTCGGGGCGGGAGGCTACACCTTC
.	.	TRBJ1-5	TRBV6-1	CASSERGTGSNQPQHF	TGTGCCAGCAGTGAACGAGGTACAGGCAGCAATCAGCCCCAGCATTTT
.	.	TRBJ1-2	TRBV19	CASSSTPQANYGYTF	TGTGCCAGTAGTTCCACCCCGCAGGCTAACTATGGCTACACCTTC
TRBD1	.	TRBJ1-1	TRBV19	CASSADREIPEAFF	TGTGCCAGTAGTGCGGACAGGGAAATCCCTGAAGCTTTCTTT
TRBD1	.	TRBJ1-5	TRBV5-1	CASSLVPTGGNQPQHF	TGCGCCAGCAGCTTGGTGCCGACAGGGGGCAATCAGCCCCAGCATTTT
.	.	TRBJ2-1	TRBV7-9	CASSLGGRNFDEQFF	TGTGCCAGCAGCTTAGGCGGGCGAAACTTCGATGAGCAGTTCTTC
TRBD2	.	TRBJ2-7	TRBV2	CASSDGGSSYEQYF	TGTGCCAGCAGTGACGGCGGGAGCTCCTACGAGCAGTACTTC
TRBD2	.	TRBJ2-1	TRBV7-2	CASTTGLVNEQFF	TGTGCCAGCACCACCGGACTAGTCAATGAGCAGTTCTTC
.	few	TRBJ1-6	TRBV23-1	CAIQGYSPLHF	TGCGCCATCCAGGGTTATTCACCCCTCCACTTT
.	.	TRBJ2-5	TRBV5-4	CASSHPNSETQYF	TGTGCCAGCAGCCACCCGAACAGCGAGACCCAGTACTTC
.	.	TRBJ1-4	TRBV18	CASSPFVGSGEKLFF	TGTGCCAGCTCACCTTTTGTGGGGTCGGGAGAAAAACTGTTTTTT
.	.	TRBJ1-1	TRBV6-2/TRBV6-3	CASSGLLNTEAFF	TGTGCCAGCAGTGGACTGTTGAACACTGAAGCTTTCTTT
TRBD1	.	TRBJ1-5	TRBV10-2	CASSESTWTGGGNQPQHF	TGCGCCAGCAGTGAGTCGACGTGGACAGGTGGCGGCAATCAGCCCCAGCATTTT
.	.	TRBJ1-1	TRBV4-3	CASSQMTENTEAFF	TGCGCCAGCAGCCAAATGACAGAGAACACTGAAGCTTTCTTT
.	.	TRBJ1-3	TRBV2	CASSEEGGAGNTIYF	TGTGCCAGCAGTGAAGAGGGAGGGGCTGGAAACACCATATATTTT
.	.	TRBJ1-4	TRBV29-1	CSVLNEKLFF	TGCAGCGTCCTAAATGAAAAACTGTTTTTT
TRBD2	.	TRBJ2-3	TRBV7-2	CASSFPTSGSSSTDTQYF	TGTGCCAGCAGCTTTCCGACTAGCGGGTCATCTAGCACAGATACGCAGTATTTT
.	once	TRBJ2-3	TRBV24-1	CATSGGTLDTQYF	TGTGCCACCAGTGGAGGGACTCTTGATACGCAGTATTTT
.	.	TRBJ1-4	TRBV28	CASSLPSAGFNEKLFF	TGTGCCAGCAGCCTACCTTCCGCAGGGTTTAATGAAAAACTGTTTTTT
.	.	TRBJ1-1	TRBV6-5	CASSTSPYGNTEAFF	TGTGCCAGCAGCACCAGTCCTTATGGGAACACTGAAGCTTTCTTT
TRBD2	.	TRBJ2-2	TRBV30	CAWSVGVAGARGTGELFF	TGTGCCTGGAGTGTCGGGGTAGCGGGAGCGAGGGGTACCGGGGAGCTGTTTTTT
TRBD2	.	TRBJ2-1	TRBV9	CASSQSGGQGNEQFF	TGTGCCAGCAGCCAAAGCGGGGGGCAAGGGAATGAGCAGTTCTTC
TRBD1	few	TRBJ1-4	TRBV5-4	CASSPSPGQGVEKLFF	TGTGCCAGCAGCCCTTCTCCGGGACAGGGGGTTGAAAAACTGTTTTTT
TRBD1	.	TRBJ2-7	TRBV6-2/TRBV6-3	CASSPLQGRAYEQYF	TGTGCCAGCAGTCCATTACAGGGGCGAGCCTACGAGCAGTACTTC
.	.	TRBJ1-2	TRBV27	CASSTLFIQGRGFVDGYTF	TGTGCCAGCAGCACATTGTTTATTCAGGGCAGGGGCTTTGTGGATGGCTACACCTTC
TRBD1	.	TRBJ1-2	TRBV4-2	CASSQEELGGRGGYTF	TGTGCCAGCAGCCAAGAAGAACTAGGGGGCCGAGGTGGCTACACCTTC
.	.	TRBJ1-5	TRBV9	CASSPRGEFQPQHF	TGTGCCAGCAGCCCCCGGGGGGAGTTTCAGCCCCAGCATTTT
TRBD2	.	TRBJ2-1	TRBV5-4	CASSGGLAEGNEQFF	TGTGCCAGCAGCGGGGGACTAGCGGAGGGCAATGAGCAGTTCTTC
.	.	TRBJ1-1	TRBV21-1	CASSKEETGQGGAFF	TGTGCCAGCAGCAAAGAGGAGACGGGACAGGGAGGAGCTTTCTTT
TRBD2	.	TRBJ2-6	TRBV30	CAWKAGARSGANVLTF	TGTGCCTGGAAGGCGGGAGCCCGCTCTGGGGCCAACGTCCTGACTTTC
.	.	TRBJ1-5	TRBV9	CASSVGLNQPQHF	TGTGCCAGCAGCGTAGGACTCAATCAGCCCCAGCATTTT
.	.	TRBJ2-7	TRBV30	CAWNIAALGYEQYF	TGTGCCTGGAATATAGCGGCTCTTGGATACGAGCAGTACTTC
.	.	TRBJ1-2	TRBV28	CASTTGRGPGYTF	TGTGCCAGCACTACAGGGAGGGGCCCGGGCTACACCTTC
.	.	TRBJ2-3	TRBV20-1	CSASYQGGTDTQYF	TGCAGTGCTAGTTACCAGGGCGGCACAGATACGCAGTATTTT
TRBD2	.	TRBJ2-1	TRBV27	CASSSSPGLVGNEQFF	TGTGCCAGCAGTTCCTCCCCGGGACTAGTGGGCAATGAGCAGTTCTTC
.	.	TRBJ2-2	TRBV4-3	CASSQTVLATGELFF	TGCGCCAGCAGCCAAACGGTGCTAGCCACCGGGGAGCTGTTTTTT
TRBD2	.	TRBJ2-3	TRBV11-3	CASSPGLAGNTQYF	TGTGCCAGCAGCCCGGGACTAGCGGGGAATACGCAGTATTTT
.	.	TRBJ1-2	TRBV29-1	CSVDSDSRNYGYTF	TGCAGCGTTGATTCGGACTCCAGGAACTATGGCTACACCTTC
.	.	TRBJ1-3	TRBV6-5	CASSAPPGSGNTIYF	TGTGCCAGCAGCGCCCCCCCGGGCTCTGGAAACACCATATATTTT
.	.	TRBJ2-7	TRBV3-1/TRBV3-2	CASSQVFFHEQYF	TGTGCCAGCAGCCAAGTCTTTTTCCACGAGCAGTACTTC
.	.	TRBJ2-2	TRBV7-3	CASSKGGTGELFF	TGTGCCAGCAGCAAAGGGGGTACCGGGGAGCTGTTTTTT
TRBD1	.	TRBJ2-2	TRBV25-1	CASSDGTGETGELFF	TGTGCCAGCAGTGATGGGACAGGGGAAACCGGGGAGCTGTTTTTT
TRBD1	once	TRBJ1-1	TRBV28	CASELQGAGTEAFF	TGTGCCAGCGAGCTACAGGGGGCGGGCACTGAAGCTTTCTTT
TRBD2	.	TRBJ2-5	TRBV3-1/TRBV3-2	CASSQGRGASGSLQTQYF	TGTGCCAGCAGCCAAGGAAGGGGGGCTAGCGGGAGTTTACAGACCCAGTACTTC
.	.	TRBJ2-3	TRBV7-3	CASSPNVGWKLDTQYF	TGTGCCAGCAGCCCCAACGTCGGGTGGAAGTTAGATACGCAGTATTTT
.	few	TRBJ1-5	TRBV6-5	CASWGTNQPQHF	TGTGCCAGCTGGGGCACGAATCAGCCCCAGCATTTT
.	.	TRBJ2-1	TRBV7-3	CASSFQGNEQFF	TGTGCCAGCAGCTTTCAGGGTAATGAGCAGTTCTTC
.	.	TRBJ2-7	TRBV25-1	CASSDGVAVYEQYF	TGTGCCAGCAGTGATGGGGTAGCGGTTTACGAGCAGTACTTC
TRBD2	.	TRBJ2-1	TRBV5-6	CASSLGLAGEIYNEQFF	TGTGCCAGCAGCTTGGGACTAGCGGGAGAAATTTACAATGAGCAGTTCTTC
.	.	TRBJ2-7	TRBV6-2/TRBV6-3	CASSYEKSSYEQYF	TGTGCCAGCAGTTATGAGAAAAGCTCCTACGAGCAGTACTTC
.	.	TRBJ2-1	TRBV21-1	CASSKNRAGGPRDEQFF	TGTGCCAGCAGCAAAAATCGAGCGGGAGGGCCGAGGGATGAGCAGTTCTTC
TRBD1	.	TRBJ1-2	TRBV19	CASSISGTGDGYTF	TGTGCCAGTAGTATCTCCGGGACAGGGGATGGCTACACCTTC
.	.	TRBJ2-7	TRBV12-3/TRBV12-4	CASSLGHPYEQYF	TGTGCCAGCAGTTTGGGGCACCCCTACGAGCAGTACTTC
.	.	TRBJ2-5	TRBV5-1	CASGSGGLSGETQYF	TGCGCCAGCGGCTCGGGGGGCCTCTCGGGCGAGACCCAGTACTTC
.	.	TRBJ1-2	TRBV27	CASSLSTGYGYTF	TGTGCCAGCAGTTTATCCACAGGGTATGGCTACACCTTC
.	.	TRBJ2-3	TRBV5-4	CASSRGSTDTQYF	TGTGCCAGCAGCCGGGGTTCAACGGATACGCAGTATTTT
.	.	TRBJ1-4	TRBV28	CASSLGADEKLFF	TGTGCCAGCAGTTTAGGGGCGGATGAAAAACTGTTTTTT
TRBD1	.	TRBJ1-5	TRBV6-6	CASRQGGGNQPQHF	TGTGCCAGCCGACAGGGTGGAGGCAATCAGCCCCAGCATTTT
TRBD1	.	TRBJ2-7	TRBV30	CASEPGQGRNEQYF	TGTGCCTCCGAGCCGGGACAGGGGAGGAACGAGCAGTACTTC